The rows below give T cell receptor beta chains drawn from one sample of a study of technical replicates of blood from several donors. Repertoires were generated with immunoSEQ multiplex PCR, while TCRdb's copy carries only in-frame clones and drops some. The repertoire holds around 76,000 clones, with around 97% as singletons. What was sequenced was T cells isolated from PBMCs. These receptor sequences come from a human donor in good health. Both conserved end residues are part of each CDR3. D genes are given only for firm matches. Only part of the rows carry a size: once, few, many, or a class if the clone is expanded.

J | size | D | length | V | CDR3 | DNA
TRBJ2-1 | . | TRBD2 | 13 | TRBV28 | CASSPSGGDEQFF | TGTGCCAGCAGTCCCTCGGGGGGGGATGAGCAGTTCTTC
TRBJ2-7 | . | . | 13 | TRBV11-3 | CASSLVALNEQYF | TGTGCCAGCAGCTTAGTAGCCCTAAACGAGCAGTACTTC
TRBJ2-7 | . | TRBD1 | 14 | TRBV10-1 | CASSAQGPLYEQYF | TGCGCCAGCAGTGCACAGGGGCCCCTCTACGAGCAGTACTTC
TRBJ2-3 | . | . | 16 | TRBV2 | CASTTLGSGFTDTQYF | TGTGCCAGCACCACGTTGGGTAGCGGATTCACAGATACGCAGTATTTT
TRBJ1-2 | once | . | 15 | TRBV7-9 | CASSQTSEGNYGYTF | TGTGCCAGCAGCCAAACCTCAGAGGGTAACTATGGCTACACCTTC
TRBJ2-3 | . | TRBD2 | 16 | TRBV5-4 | CASSRTSGIGGDTQYF | TGTGCCAGCAGCCGAACTAGCGGGATAGGGGGAGATACGCAGTATTTT
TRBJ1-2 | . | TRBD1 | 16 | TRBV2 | CASSEVRQGESGGYTF | TGTGCCAGCAGTGAAGTTAGACAGGGGGAATCAGGTGGCTACACCTTC
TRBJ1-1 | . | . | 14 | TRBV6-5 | CASRDSSMNTEAFF | TGTGCCAGCAGGGACAGCAGCATGAACACTGAAGCTTTCTTT
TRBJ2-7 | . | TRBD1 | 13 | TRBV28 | CAISDRDLYEQYF | TGTGCCATCTCGGACAGGGATTTATACGAGCAGTACTTC
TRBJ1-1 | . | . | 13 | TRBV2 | CASLSGWNTEAFF | TGTGCCAGTCTGTCCGGGTGGAACACTGAAGCTTTCTTT
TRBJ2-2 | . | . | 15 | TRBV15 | CATSRSVAATGELFF | TGTGCCACCAGCAGATCAGTAGCGGCCACCGGGGAGCTGTTTTTT
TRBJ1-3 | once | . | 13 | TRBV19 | CASEALSGNTIYF | TGTGCCAGTGAAGCTCTCTCTGGAAACACCATATATTTT
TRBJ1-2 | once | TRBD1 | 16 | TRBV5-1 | CASSFGQGTSNYGYTF | TGCGCCAGCAGCTTCGGACAGGGGACCTCTAACTATGGCTACACCTTC
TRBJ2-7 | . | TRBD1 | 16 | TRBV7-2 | CASSLIGTGGGNEQYF | TGTGCCAGCAGCTTAATCGGAACAGGGGGCGGCAACGAGCAGTACTTC
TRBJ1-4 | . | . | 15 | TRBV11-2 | CASSLDGQTMEKLFF | TGTGCCAGCAGCTTAGATGGACAGACGATGGAAAAACTGTTTTTT
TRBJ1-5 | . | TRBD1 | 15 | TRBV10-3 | CAISSGTGEDQPQHF | TGTGCCATCAGTTCCGGGACAGGGGAGGATCAGCCCCAGCATTTT
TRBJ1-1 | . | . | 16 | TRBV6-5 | CASSYSAGESRGEAFF | TGTGCCAGCAGTTACTCCGCAGGGGAATCACGGGGTGAAGCTTTCTTT
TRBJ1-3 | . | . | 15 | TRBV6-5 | CASRGVQISGNTIYF | TGTGCCAGCAGAGGTGTACAGATCTCTGGAAACACCATATATTTT
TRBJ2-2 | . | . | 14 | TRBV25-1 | CASSLQGTTGELFF | TGTGCCAGCAGTTTACAGGGTACCACCGGGGAGCTGTTTTTT
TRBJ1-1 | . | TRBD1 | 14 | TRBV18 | CASSPGTGAGEAFF | TGTGCCAGCTCACCGGGGACAGGGGCTGGTGAAGCTTTCTTT
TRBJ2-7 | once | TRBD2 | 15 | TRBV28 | CASSLGLAGVYEQYF | TGTGCCAGCAGTCTTGGACTAGCGGGAGTCTACGAGCAGTACTTC
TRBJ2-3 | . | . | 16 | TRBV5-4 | CASSSPSQTSGDTQYF | TGTGCCAGCAGCTCTCCCAGCCAAACGTCGGGGGATACGCAGTATTTT
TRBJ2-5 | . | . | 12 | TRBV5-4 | CASSAPRETQYF | TGTGCCAGCAGCGCACCCCGGGAGACCCAGTACTTC
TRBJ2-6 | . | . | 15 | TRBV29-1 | CSVEVEFSGANVLTF | TGCAGCGTTGAAGTGGAGTTCTCTGGGGCCAACGTCCTGACTTTC
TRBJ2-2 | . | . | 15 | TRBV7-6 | CASSPLQGDTGELFF | TGTGCCAGCAGCCCCCTACAAGGGGACACCGGGGAGCTGTTTTTT
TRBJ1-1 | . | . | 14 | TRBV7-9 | CASSLAYRAHEAFF | TGTGCCAGCAGCTTAGCGTACAGGGCCCACGAAGCTTTCTTT
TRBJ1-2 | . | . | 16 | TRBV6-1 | CASSEAWGQVGYGYTF | TGTGCCAGCAGTGAAGCTTGGGGGCAGGTGGGCTATGGCTACACCTTC
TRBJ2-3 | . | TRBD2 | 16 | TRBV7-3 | CASSLTFAGGPDTQYF | TGTGCCAGCAGCTTAACGTTCGCGGGGGGCCCAGATACGCAGTATTTT
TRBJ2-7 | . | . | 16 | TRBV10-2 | CASSYHPDILSYEQYF | TGCGCCAGCAGTTACCATCCAGATATCCTCTCCTACGAGCAGTACTTC
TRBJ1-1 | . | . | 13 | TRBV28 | CASSFGVRTEAFF | TGTGCCAGCAGTTTCGGTGTACGGACTGAAGCTTTCTTT
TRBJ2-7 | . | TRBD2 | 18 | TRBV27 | CASSLYSWTSGPTYEQYF | TGTGCCAGCAGTTTATATTCCTGGACTAGCGGTCCAACCTACGAGCAGTACTTC
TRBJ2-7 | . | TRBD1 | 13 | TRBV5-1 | CASQVGQSYEQYF | TGCGCCAGCCAGGTGGGACAGAGCTACGAGCAGTACTTC
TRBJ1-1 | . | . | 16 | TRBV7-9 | CASSLARAIENTEAFF | TGTGCCAGCAGCTTAGCCAGGGCTATAGAGAACACTGAAGCTTTCTTT
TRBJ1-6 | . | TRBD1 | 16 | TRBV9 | CASSGGQGWANSPLHF | TGTGCCAGCAGCGGGGGACAGGGTTGGGCGAATTCACCCCTCCACTTT
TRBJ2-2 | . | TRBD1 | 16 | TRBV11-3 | CASSDPGQGATGELFF | TGTGCCAGCAGCGACCCGGGACAGGGGGCGACCGGGGAGCTGTTTTTT
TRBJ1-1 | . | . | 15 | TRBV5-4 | CASSLAVGRGTEAFF | TGTGCCAGCAGCTTGGCCGTAGGGCGGGGGACTGAAGCTTTCTTT
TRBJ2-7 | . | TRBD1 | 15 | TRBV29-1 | CSAIRKKTGAYEQYF | TGCAGCGCCATACGGAAAAAGACAGGGGCCTACGAGCAGTACTTC
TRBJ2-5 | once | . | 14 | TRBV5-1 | CASSRPGSLETQYF | TGCGCCAGCAGCCGACCGGGGTCGTTGGAGACCCAGTACTTC
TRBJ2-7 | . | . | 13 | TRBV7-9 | CASSHDRLQEQYF | TGTGCCAGCAGCCACGACAGATTACAGGAGCAGTACTTC
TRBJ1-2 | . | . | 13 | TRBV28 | CASSLSTGPGYTF | TGTGCCAGCAGTTTAAGCACAGGGCCTGGCTACACCTTC
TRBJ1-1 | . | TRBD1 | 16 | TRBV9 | CASSVTGGSGRTEAFF | TGTGCCAGCAGCGTCACAGGGGGCAGCGGGAGGACTGAAGCTTTCTTT
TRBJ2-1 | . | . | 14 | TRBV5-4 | CASSLELAYNEQFF | TGTGCCAGCAGCTTGGAGCTAGCGTACAATGAGCAGTTCTTC
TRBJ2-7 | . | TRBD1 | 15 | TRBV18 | CASSRTGGDFYEQYF | TGTGCCAGCTCGCGCACAGGGGGCGACTTCTACGAGCAGTACTTC
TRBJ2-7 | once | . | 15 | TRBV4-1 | CASSQEGGSSYEQYF | TGCGCCAGCAGCCAAGAAGGGGGTAGTTCCTACGAGCAGTACTTC
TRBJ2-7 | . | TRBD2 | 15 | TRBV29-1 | CSATLRLAAAIEQYF | TGCAGCGCCACCTTGCGTCTAGCGGCGGCTATCGAGCAGTACTTC
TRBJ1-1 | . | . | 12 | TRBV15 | CATSRDSWEAFF | TGTGCCACCAGCAGAGATAGTTGGGAAGCTTTCTTT
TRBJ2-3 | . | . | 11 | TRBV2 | CASSDYFTQYF | TGTGCCAGCAGCGACTACTTTACGCAGTATTTT
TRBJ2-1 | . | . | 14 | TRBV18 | CASSYEGVVNEQFF | TGTGCCAGCTCATACGAGGGGGTAGTAAATGAGCAGTTCTTC
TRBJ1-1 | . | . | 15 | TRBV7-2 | CASSVGRGGNTEAFF | TGTGCCAGCAGCGTGGGGCGCGGGGGGAACACTGAAGCTTTCTTT
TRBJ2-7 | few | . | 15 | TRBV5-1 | CASSPSTGRNYEQYF | TGCGCCAGCAGCCCATCGACAGGGAGGAACTACGAGCAGTACTTC
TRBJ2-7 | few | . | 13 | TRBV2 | CASRRRGSYEQYF | TGTGCCAGCAGGCGACGGGGGTCCTACGAGCAGTACTTC
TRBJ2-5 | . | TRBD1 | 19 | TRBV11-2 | CASSSQLNTGQGWGETQYF | TGTGCCAGCAGCTCCCAGCTTAATACGGGACAGGGGTGGGGAGAGACCCAGTACTTC
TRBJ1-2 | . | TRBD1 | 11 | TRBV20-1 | CSAGGTYGYTF | TGCAGTGCAGGGGGCACCTATGGCTACACCTTC